These T cell receptor beta chains were read from a single sample in a study of CD8 T cells in Susac syndrome. TCRdb used MiXCR to reprocess the immunoSEQ multiplex PCR reads, holding one entry per CDR3 protein. The table has 75,000 to 95,000 distinct CDR3 sequences, around 95% seen once; the top ten hold 0.46%. The source material was CD8+ T cells from PBMCs. These receptors all stem from a human donor with Susac syndrome. CDR3s include the opening cysteine and the closing phenylalanine or tryptophan.

j_call v_call cdr3_aa
TRBJ1-2 TRBV12-3/TRBV12-4 CASSPTGHYGYTF
TRBJ2-5 TRBV7-8 CASSSEGETQYF
TRBJ1-1 TRBV12-3/TRBV12-4 CASSPDRGQTEAFF
TRBJ1-1 TRBV29-1 CSVGRLNTEAFF
TRBJ2-5 TRBV7-8 CASSALGGGETQYF
TRBJ1-5 TRBV20-1 CSARDPRGTGNQPQHF
TRBJ2-3 TRBV6-5 CASSWDYGTDTQYF
TRBJ1-1 TRBV29-1 CSVEEGWNTEAFF
TRBJ2-7 TRBV7-9 CASSPRLAGENEQYF
TRBJ2-7 TRBV9 CASSVEGGEQYF
TRBJ1-2 TRBV10-3 CATIGSDRDGYTF
TRBJ2-7 TRBV29-1 CSVVTGLGEQYF
TRBJ2-1 TRBV5-7 CASSLNGRGSYNEQFF
TRBJ2-7 TRBV15 CATSRDRNEQYF
TRBJ1-1 TRBV2 CASSEGVGNTEAFF
TRBJ2-7 TRBV20-1 CSARSRDASYEQYF
TRBJ2-7 TRBV5-1 CASSLALQGSYEQYF
TRBJ2-7 TRBV6-5 CASSDGTSGRYEQYF
TRBJ2-3 TRBV12-3/TRBV12-4 CASSIGLGDTQYF
TRBJ2-1 TRBV3-1 CASSQGNSPSEQFF
TRBJ2-1 TRBV4-2 CASSRPGQPGDEQFF
TRBJ2-7 TRBV6-5 CASSFRGQEYF
TRBJ2-5 TRBV14 CASSQGTSGLETQYF
TRBJ2-3 TRBV24-1 CATSSGRGTDTQYF
TRBJ2-2 TRBV5-6 CASSLAANTGELFF
TRBJ2-5 TRBV5-4 CASSPPGGHQETQYF
TRBJ2-5 TRBV11-2 CASSSGTGGVGETQYF
TRBJ2-4 TRBV27 CASSLGTGGTKNIQYF
TRBJ2-1 TRBV24-1 CATSLGAFPIDEQFF